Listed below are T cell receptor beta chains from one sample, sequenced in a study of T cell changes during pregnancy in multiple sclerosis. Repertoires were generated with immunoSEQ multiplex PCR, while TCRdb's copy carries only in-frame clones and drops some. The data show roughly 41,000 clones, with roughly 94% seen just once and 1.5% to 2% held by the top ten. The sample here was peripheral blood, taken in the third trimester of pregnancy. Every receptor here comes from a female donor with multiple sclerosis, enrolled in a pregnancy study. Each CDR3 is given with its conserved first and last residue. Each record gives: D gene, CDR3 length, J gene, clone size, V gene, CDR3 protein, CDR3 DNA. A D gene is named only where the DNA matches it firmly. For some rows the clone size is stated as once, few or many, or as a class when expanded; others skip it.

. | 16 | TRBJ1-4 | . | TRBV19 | CASSIGRSTTNEKLFF | TGTGCCAGTAGTATTGGCAGATCCACAACTAATGAAAAACTGTTTTTT
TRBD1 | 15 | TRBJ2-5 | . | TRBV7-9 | CASSLAPTGEWTQYF | TGTGCCAGCAGCTTAGCCCCGACAGGGGAGTGGACCCAGTACTTC
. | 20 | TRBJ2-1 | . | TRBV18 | CASSPSTGISAGVSYNEQFF | TGTGCCAGCTCGCCGTCGACAGGGATTTCAGCGGGAGTGTCCTACAATGAGCAGTTCTTC
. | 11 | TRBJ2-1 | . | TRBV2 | CASSEGDEQFF | TGTGCCAGCAGTGAAGGCGATGAGCAGTTCTTC
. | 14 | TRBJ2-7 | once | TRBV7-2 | CASSLDRVLNEQYF | TGTGCCAGCAGCTTAGACAGGGTTCTAAACGAGCAGTACTTC
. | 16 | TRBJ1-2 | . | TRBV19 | CASSMGSGARKDGYTF | TGTGCCAGTAGTATGGGTTCAGGGGCCAGAAAGGATGGCTACACCTTC
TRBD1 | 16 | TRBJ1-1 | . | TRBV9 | CASSVDRGSGGLEAFF | TGTGCCAGCAGCGTCGACCGGGGGTCAGGGGGCCTAGAAGCTTTCTTT
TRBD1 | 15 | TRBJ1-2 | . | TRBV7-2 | CASSPGTGAYYGYTF | TGTGCCAGCAGCCCCGGGACAGGAGCTTACTATGGCTACACCTTC
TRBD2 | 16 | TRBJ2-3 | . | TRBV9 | CASSVEIAGGADTQYF | TGTGCCAGCAGCGTAGAAATAGCGGGGGGGGCAGATACGCAGTATTTT
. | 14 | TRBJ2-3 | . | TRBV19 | CASSIDQEADTQYF | TGTGCCAGTAGTATAGATCAGGAGGCAGATACGCAGTATTTT
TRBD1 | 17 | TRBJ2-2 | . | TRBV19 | CASSLQWDRARTGELFF | TGTGCCAGTAGCCTCCAGTGGGACAGGGCCCGCACCGGGGAGCTGTTTTTT
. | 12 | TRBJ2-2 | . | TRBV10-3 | CAISRDPGELFF | TGTGCCATCTCCCGGGATCCCGGGGAGCTGTTTTTT
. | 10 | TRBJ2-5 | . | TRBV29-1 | CSVSQETQYF | TGCAGCGTCTCGCAGGAGACCCAGTACTTC
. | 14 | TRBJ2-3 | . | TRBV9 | CASSVDPISDTQYF | TGTGCCAGCAGCGTAGACCCTATATCAGATACGCAGTATTTT
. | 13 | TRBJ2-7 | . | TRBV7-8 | CASSLVETGEQYF | TGTGCCAGCAGCTTGGTTGAGACGGGAGAGCAGTACTTC
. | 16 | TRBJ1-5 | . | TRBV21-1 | CASSNKTGVANQPQHF | TGTGCCAGCAGCAACAAGACAGGGGTTGCCAATCAGCCCCAGCATTTT
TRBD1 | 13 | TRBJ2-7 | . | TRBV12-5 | CASGPGGPYEQYF | TGTGCTAGTGGCCCAGGGGGCCCCTACGAGCAGTACTTC
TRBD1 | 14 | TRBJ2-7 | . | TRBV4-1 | CASSLGTGSYEQYF | TGCGCCAGCAGCCTGGGGACAGGATCCTACGAGCAGTACTTC
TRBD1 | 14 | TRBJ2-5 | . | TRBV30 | CAWSVEGGRETQYF | TGTGCCTGGAGTGTAGAAGGGGGCCGAGAGACCCAGTACTTC
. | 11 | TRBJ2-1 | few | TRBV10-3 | CAISESGDMVF | TGTGCCATCAGTGAGTCGGGGGACATGGTCTTC
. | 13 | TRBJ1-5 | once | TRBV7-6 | CASSLGISQPQHF | TGTGCCAGCAGCTTAGGAATCAGTCAGCCCCAGCATTTT
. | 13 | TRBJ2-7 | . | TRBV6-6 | CASNDGDSYEQYF | TGTGCCAGCAACGACGGGGATTCCTACGAGCAGTACTTC
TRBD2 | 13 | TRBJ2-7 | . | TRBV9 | CASSPRLASEQYF | TGTGCCAGCAGCCCTCGACTAGCTTCCGAGCAGTACTTC
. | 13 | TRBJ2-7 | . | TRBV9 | CASSVIGPGEQYF | TGTGCCAGCAGCGTAATCGGGCCGGGGGAGCAGTACTTC
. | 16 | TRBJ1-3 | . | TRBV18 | CASSPSGFGAGNTIYF | TGTGCCAGCTCACCGTCCGGTTTCGGGGCTGGAAACACCATATATTTT
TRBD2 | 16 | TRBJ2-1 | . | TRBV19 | CASKWSGSRTYNEQFF | TGTGCCAGTAAGTGGAGCGGGAGTAGAACCTACAATGAGCAGTTCTTC
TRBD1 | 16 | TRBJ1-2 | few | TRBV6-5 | CASSYDMGQGLDGYTF | TGTGCCAGCAGTTACGATATGGGACAGGGCCTCGATGGCTACACCTTC
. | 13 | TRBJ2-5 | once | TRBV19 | CASSMDSEETQYF | TGTGCCAGTAGTATGGACTCAGAAGAGACCCAGTACTTC
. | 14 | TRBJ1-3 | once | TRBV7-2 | CASCRGAGGNTIYF | TGTGCCAGCTGCAGAGGAGCGGGGGGAAACACCATATATTTT
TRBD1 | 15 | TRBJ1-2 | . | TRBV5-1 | CASRAGTGSSYGYTF | TGCGCCAGCAGGGCTGGGACAGGGTCAAGCTATGGCTACACCTTC
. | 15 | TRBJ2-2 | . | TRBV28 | CASSLLRENTGELFF | TGTGCCAGCAGTTTATTACGGGAGAACACCGGGGAGCTGTTTTTT
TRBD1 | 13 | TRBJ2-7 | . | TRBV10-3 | CAISDDRAYEQYF | TGTGCCATCAGTGACGACAGGGCCTACGAGCAGTACTTC
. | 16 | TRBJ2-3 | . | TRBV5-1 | CASSLWTGQITDTQYF | TGCGCCAGCAGCCTGTGGACTGGACAGATCACAGATACGCAGTATTTT
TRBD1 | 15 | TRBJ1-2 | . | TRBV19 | CASMPQGATFYGYTF | TGTGCCAGTATGCCTCAGGGGGCAACCTTCTATGGCTACACCTTC
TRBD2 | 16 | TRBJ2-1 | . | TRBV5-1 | CASSLTSGSSYNEQFF | TGCGCCAGCAGCTTGACTAGCGGGAGCTCCTACAATGAGCAGTTCTTC
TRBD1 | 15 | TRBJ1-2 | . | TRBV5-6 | CASSPTDRGEGGYTF | TGTGCCAGCAGCCCAACCGACAGGGGAGAGGGTGGCTACACCTTC
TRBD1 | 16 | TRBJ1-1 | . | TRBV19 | CASSTWDRPKGTEAFF | TGTGCCAGTAGTACCTGGGACAGGCCAAAGGGGACTGAAGCTTTCTTT
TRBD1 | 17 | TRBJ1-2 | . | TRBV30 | CAWSRDRAGSVDYGYTF | TGTGCCTGGAGTAGAGACAGGGCCGGTAGTGTTGACTATGGCTACACCTTC
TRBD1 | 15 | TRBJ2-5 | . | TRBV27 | CASSFLTGSGETQYF | TGTGCCAGCAGTTTCTTGACAGGGTCGGGGGAGACCCAGTACTTC
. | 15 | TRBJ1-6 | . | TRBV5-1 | CASSPGLGWDSPLHF | TGCGCCAGCAGCCCAGGGTTAGGGTGGGATTCACCCCTCCACTTT
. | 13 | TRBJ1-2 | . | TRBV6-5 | CASSLQGMRGYTF | TGTGCCAGCAGCTTACAGGGTATGCGAGGCTACACCTTC
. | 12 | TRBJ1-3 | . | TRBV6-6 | CASTPRGYTIYF | TGTGCCAGCACCCCTAGAGGGTACACCATATATTTT
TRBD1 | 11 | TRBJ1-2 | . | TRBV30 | CAWAGGHGYTF | TGTGCCTGGGCAGGGGGCCATGGCTACACCTTC
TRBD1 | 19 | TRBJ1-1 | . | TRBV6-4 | CASRFRTTGTGEVRTEAFF | TGTGCCAGCAGGTTCAGAACGACCGGGACAGGGGAGGTCCGAACTGAAGCTTTCTTT
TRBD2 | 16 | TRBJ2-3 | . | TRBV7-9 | CASSLAHLAGADTQYF | TGTGCCAGCAGCTTAGCGCACTTAGCGGGAGCCGATACGCAGTATTTT
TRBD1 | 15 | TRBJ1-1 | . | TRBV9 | CASSVDDRARAEAFF | TGTGCCAGCAGCGTAGATGACAGGGCAAGGGCTGAAGCTTTCTTT
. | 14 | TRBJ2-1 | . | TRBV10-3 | CAIVRGLSYNEQFF | TGTGCCATCGTGCGGGGCCTCTCCTACAATGAGCAGTTCTTC
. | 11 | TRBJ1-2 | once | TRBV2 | CATLARGFVTF | TGTGCCACCCTAGCGCGGGGCTTCGTGACCTTC
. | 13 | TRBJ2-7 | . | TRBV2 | CASSVTGWDEQYF | TGTGCCAGCAGTGTCACAGGGTGGGACGAGCAGTACTTC
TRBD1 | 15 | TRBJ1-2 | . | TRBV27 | CASSDDRDMSYGYTF | TGTGCCAGCAGTGACGACAGGGATATGAGCTATGGCTACACCTTC
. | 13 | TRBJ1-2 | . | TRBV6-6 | CASSLTVNYGYTF | TGTGCCAGCAGCCTAACGGTGAACTATGGCTACACCTTC
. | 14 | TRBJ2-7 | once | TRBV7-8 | CASSFPGDTREQYF | TGTGCCAGCAGCTTCCCGGGAGATACTAGGGAGCAGTACTTC
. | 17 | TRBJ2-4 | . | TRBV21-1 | CASSKVVGGCVYDIQYF | TGTGCCAGCAGCAAAGTCGTGGGAGGATGCGTATACGACATTCAGTACTTC
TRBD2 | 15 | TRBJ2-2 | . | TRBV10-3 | CATKTSETNTGELFF | TGTGCCACCAAAACTAGCGAGACGAACACCGGGGAGCTGTTTTTT